The 28 T cell receptor beta chains given below trace back to one sample, sequenced in a study of T-cell reconstitution after alpha-beta-depleted transplantation in children. Unique molecular identifiers were built into the TCRbeta library. TCRdb processed the PCR reads anew with MiXCR; each CDR3 protein has one entry. The repertoire holds 200,000 to 300,000 distinct CDR3 sequences, 20% to 30% seen once, with more than 2% in the top ten. The specimen comprised PBMCs, sampled before TCRalphabeta/CD19-depleted stem cell transplant. The receptors derive from a girl between 2 and 10 years old with Fanconi anemia, due to receive a stem cell transplant.

CDR3 nucleotide sequence: TGTGCCACCAGTGAAGGGGGCAGGGAGACCCAGTACTTC. It encodes CATSEGGRETQYF. The chain joins TRBV24-1 to TRBJ2-5; 7 bases match TRBD1. Unmatched junction bases numbered 3, after V lost 4 bases and J lost 5 bases. The CDR3 is made up of 13 amino acids. Germline lookup yields CDR1 KGHDR and CDR2 SFDVKD.

The chain uses TRBV20-1 and TRBJ2-1; 7 bases align to TRBD2. V was pared by 1 base and J by 7 bases, with 10 bases of the junction left unmatched. Per the germline V gene, CDR1 is DFQATT and CDR2 is SNEGSKA (reference sequence). This CDR3 contains 15 residues. The CDR3 region is CSARGASGFVNEQFF. CDR3 coding DNA: TGCAGTGCTAGAGGGGCTAGCGGCTTTGTAAATGAGCAGTTCTTC.

The chain uses TRBV29-1 and TRBJ2-7; TRBD1 is a possible D gene (6 bases). The CDR3 length is 13 residues. Per germline, CDR1 SQVTM and CDR2 ANQGSEA. V was pared by 5 bases and J by 2 bases, with 13 bases between. CDR3 DNA: TGCAGCGTTCAGGACAGACGCACCTACGAGCAGTACTTC. Protein product: CSVQDRRTYEQYF.

This clonotype was observed a few times. This rearrangement joins TRBV12-3 or TRBV12-4 to TRBJ1-1; tentative D call: TRBD1 (5 bases). The CDR3 contains 14 residues. Trimming took 6 bases from V and 1 from J, leaving 12 bases between them. The CDR3 loop reads CASRGGAGNTEAFF. DNA of the CDR3: TGTGCCAGCAGGGGGGGAGCAGGGAACACTGAAGCTTTCTTT.

A few counts support this clonotype. The chain is built from TRBV5-1 and TRBJ2-7; 7 nucleotides match TRBD1. The germline V gene has CDR1 SGHRS and CDR2 YFSETQ. The ends lost 3 bases at V and 2 bases at J; junction bases unmatched: 5. The CDR3 is 14 amino acids. The CDR3 region is CASSSGQLTYEQYF. The DNA of the CDR3 is TGCGCCAGCAGCTCGGGACAGTTGACCTACGAGCAGTACTTC.

This clonotype was found many times. The chain carries TRBV6-5 and TRBJ1-2, with TRBD1 matching 7 bases. The CDR3 runs 14 residues. In germline, CDR1 is MNHEY, CDR2 SVGAGI. V lost 0 bases and J lost 6; bases outside the gene matches: 4. This chain's CDR3 is CASSYSAGGDGYTF. The CDR3 DNA follows: TGTGCCAGCAGTTACTCGGCAGGGGGAGATGGCTACACCTTC.

The rearrangement joins TRBV29-1 to TRBJ2-7; 14 bases fit TRBD2. CDR3 length equals 16 residues. With V trimmed by 6 bases and J by 3 bases, 10 bases remained unmatched. Germline V gives CDR1 SQVTM, CDR2 ANQGSEA. CDR3 region: CSVRLAGGPRGYEQYF. In DNA form, the CDR3 reads TGCAGCGTCAGACTAGCGGGAGGGCCTAGGGGCTACGAGCAGTACTTC.

This clonotype was counted between two and nine times. The chain couples TRBV29-1 to TRBJ2-5; D may be TRBD2 (6 bases). The V end was cut by 4 bases, the J end by 2 bases, with 17 bases between. The CDR3 length is 15 residues. The germline gives CDR1 SQVTM, CDR2 ANQGSEA. The DNA of the CDR3 is TGCAGCGTTGGTCCCGCCTCGGGGACTCAAGAGACCCAGTACTTC. Its protein is CSVGPASGTQETQYF.

This clonotype was counted a few times. This chain connects TRBV7-2 to TRBJ2-7, with TRBD2 as a possible D gene (5 bases). This CDR3 has 14 amino acids. The germline V and J ends were trimmed by 0 bases and 6 bases, with 12 bases remaining between them. From germline, CDR1 is SGHTA and CDR2 FQGNSA. The CDR3 sequence: CASSLAGVPSEQYF. The CDR3 DNA reads as TGTGCCAGCAGCTTAGCGGGAGTTCCCAGCGAGCAGTACTTC. Drawing the rest from reference TRBV7-2 and TRBJ2-7, the complete variable domain is GAGVSQSPSNKVTEKGKDVELRCDPISGHTALYWYRQSLGQGLEFLIYFQGNSAPDKSGLPSDRFSAERTGGSVSTLTIQRTQQEDSAVYLCASSLAGVPSEQYFGPGTRLTVT.

This clonotype showed up just a few times. This chain links TRBV20-1 with TRBJ1-5; unclear D gene. Germline assignment: CDR1 DFQATT and CDR2 SNEGSKA (reference sequence). Between the trimmed V and J ends, which lost 0 bases and 4 bases, there was a span of 7 bases. CDR3 length equals 13 residues. The CDR3 DNA is TGCAGTGCTAGAGATGACGGAAATCAGCCCCAGCATTTT. Protein: CSARDDGNQPQHF.

The V gene is TRBV28, the J gene TRBJ2-4; maybe TRBD1 (6 bases). V was clipped by 6 bases and J by 1 base, with 16 bases between them. In germline, CDR1 is MDHEN, CDR2 SYDVKM. The length of the CDR3 is 16 residues. This CDR3 is CASSALEGGAKNIQYF. The CDR3 region has the DNA TGTGCCAGCAGCGCTCTTGAAGGGGGTGCCAAAAACATTCAGTACTTC.

This clonotype appeared many times. This rearrangement joins TRBV29-1 to TRBJ2-3, with 8 bases that match TRBD2. Germline CDR1 reads SQVTM; CDR2 reads ANQGSEA. This CDR3 region has 14 residues. The V segment lost 2 bases and the J segment 1 base; nucleotides outside the gene matches: 2. The CDR3 coding sequence is TGCAGCGTTGAACAGACTAGCGGCACAGATACGCAGTATTTT. This encodes CSVEQTSGTDTQYF.

V and J are TRBV7-3 and TRBJ1-1; tentative D call: TRBD1 (5 bases). There are 16 residues in the CDR3. V was trimmed by 4 bases and J by 1 base, leaving 16 bases between them. Germline V lookup: CDR1 SGHTA, CDR2 FQGTGA. The CDR3, as DNA: TGTGCCAGCAGCTCACTCGCCGACAGAAAGAACACTGAAGCTTTCTTT. It translates to CASSSLADRKNTEAFF.

This clonotype appeared a few times. The V call is TRBV24-1, the J call TRBJ2-2, with 10 nucleotides matching TRBD1. Germline trimming cut 3 bases from V and 5 bases from J; bases unmatched to any gene: 5. This CDR3 contains 16 residues. Germline CDR1 KGHDR, CDR2 SFDVKD. This chain's CDR3 is CATSDGGTGDTGELFF. The CDR3 coding sequence is TGTGCCACCAGTGATGGCGGGACAGGGGATACCGGGGAGCTGTTTTTT.

This clonotype was detected ten times or more. The chain is built from TRBV15 and TRBJ2-3; the D gene is possibly TRBD1 (6 bases). V was trimmed by 0 bases and J by 0 bases, leaving 13 bases between them. Germline-derived CDR1 and CDR2 are LNHNV and YYDKDF (reference sequence). The CDR3 is made up of 17 amino acids. CDR3 protein: CATSRDHNRDSTDTQYF. CDR3 sequence (DNA): TGTGCCACCAGCAGAGATCACAACAGGGATAGCACAGATACGCAGTATTTT.

This clonotype was counted only a few times. The chain couples TRBV6-1 to TRBJ2-1, with D unresolved. V dropped 7 bases and J dropped 0 bases, with 10 bases sitting between them. The CDR3 length is 14 residues. The germline gives CDR1 MNHNS, CDR2 SASEGT. The CDR3 coding sequence is TGTGCCAGCAAAGGCGGCTTCTCCTACAATGAGCAGTTCTTC. Translating gives CASKGGFSYNEQFF.

This clonotype was seen many times. This chain joins TRBV29-1 and TRBJ2-3; TRBD1 aligns across 11 bases. J lost 2 bases, V lost 0 bases, and 10 bases had no gene match. The CDR3 totals 18 residues. The germline V gene encodes CDR1 SQVTM and CDR2 ANQGSEA. The CDR3 here is CSVEDLQGQGGVTDTQYF. As DNA, the CDR3 is TGCAGCGTTGAAGATCTTCAGGGACAGGGGGGGGTCACAGATACGCAGTATTTT.

This clonotype was detected many times. The chain links TRBV29-1 to TRBJ2-3; 8 nucleotides align to TRBD2. CDR1 is SQVTM and CDR2 is ANQGSEA in the germline V gene. Trimming removed 1 base from V and 4 bases from J; junction bases left unmatched: 7. The CDR3 runs to 15 residues. The CDR3 DNA follows: TGCAGCGTTGAAGTCGGGAGGGCCTCGGCAGATACGCAGTATTTT. Translation: CSVEVGRASADTQYF.

Only one count was recorded for this clonotype. One end of the junction varies from germline; a read error may be responsible. This chain uses TRBV11-2 with TRBJ2-1; the D gene could be TRBD1 or TRBD2 (5 bases each). The CDR3 is 16 residues long. Germline CDR1 reads SGHAT; CDR2 reads FQNNGV. In DNA, the CDR3 is TGTGCCAGCAGCTTAGTGCCCGGGACCTCCTATAATGAGCAGTTCTTC. As protein: CASSLVPGTSYNEQFF.

This clonotype was observed at least ten times. The V and J genes are TRBV4-2 and TRBJ2-3; D unclear. This CDR3 has 13 residues. The germline V and J ends were trimmed by 4 bases and 6 bases, with 11 bases remaining between them. Per the germline V gene, CDR1 is LGHNA and CDR2 is YNFKEQ. This CDR3 reads CASSLQRSDTQYF. The CDR3, as DNA: TGTGCCAGCAGCCTGCAGAGGTCCGATACGCAGTATTTT.

V usage is TRBV20-1 and J usage is TRBJ2-7; 13 bases are shared with TRBD2. The germline CDR1 and CDR2 sequences are DFQATT and SNEGSKA (reference sequence). The V segment lost 2 bases and the J segment 4 bases; nucleotides outside the gene matches: 11. The CDR3 loop spans 17 amino acids. In nucleotides, the CDR3 is TGCAGTGCTAGAAGATATATGCGGGGACTAGCGGGATACGAGCAGTACTTC. It codes for CSARRYMRGLAGYEQYF.

This clonotype has a handful of counts. The genes are TRBV6-5 and TRBJ1-5, with D perhaps TRBD1 (5 bases). Between the trimmed V and J ends, which lost 4 bases and 1 base, there was a span of 14 bases. The germline CDR1 and CDR2 sequences are MNHEY and SVGAGI. This CDR3 comprises 16 residues. The CDR3 loop reads CASSSYSGDSNQPQHF. CDR3 DNA: TGTGCCAGCAGTTCCTACTCCGGGGACAGCAATCAGCCCCAGCATTTT.

V gene TRBV5-1 combines with J gene TRBJ2-6; D assignment may be TRBD1 or TRBD2 (7 bases each). Germline loops: CDR1 SGHRS, CDR2 YFSETQ. V was pared by 0 bases and J by 0 bases, with 13 bases between. This CDR3 is 18 amino acids long. The CDR3 is CASSLDGRGGSGANVLTF. In nucleotides, the CDR3 is TGCGCCAGCAGCTTGGATGGCAGGGGGGGCTCTGGGGCCAACGTCCTGACTTTC.

The J gene is TRBJ2-7, the V gene TRBV7-2, with TRBD2 identical over 8 bases. The CDR3 contains 15 residues. CDR1 and CDR2 (germline): SGHTA, FQGNSA. V lost 5 bases to trimming and J lost 3 bases; unmatched junction nucleotides: 9. CDR3 DNA: TGTGCCAGCAGCCGTAGCGGGAACCAGCGCTACGAGCAGTACTTC. This translates into CASSRSGNQRYEQYF.

This clonotype was found many times. The chain combines TRBV12-3 or TRBV12-4 with TRBJ2-1; a weak D match, TRBD1 (6 bases). The germline V and J ends were trimmed by 3 bases and 3 bases, with 18 bases remaining between them. The CDR3 has 17 residues. The CDR3 sequence is CASSLGDGTLFYNEQFF. The CDR3 region has the DNA TGTGCCAGCAGTTTGGGTGACGGGACACTATTCTACAATGAGCAGTTCTTC.

This clonotype was counted ten times or more. The chain couples TRBV10-3 to TRBJ2-7; no clear D gene. V lost 4 bases, J lost 2 bases, and 6 bases lay in between. CDR3 length: 12 amino acids. Germline assignment: CDR1 ENHRY and CDR2 SYGVKD. The CDR3: CAISGPPYEQYF. For the CDR3, the DNA is TGTGCCATCAGTGGACCACCCTACGAGCAGTACTTC.

This clonotype has only a few counts. The chain recombines TRBV7-6 with TRBJ2-3; maybe TRBD2 (6 bases). Germline V gene lookup returns CDR1 SGHVS and CDR2 FNYEAQ. CDR3 size: 18 residues. Between the trimmed V and J ends, which lost 6 bases and 0 bases, there was a span of 22 bases. The CDR3 nucleotides are TGTGCCAGCAGTCCTCTCGGCGGAGGGTATACTAGCACAGATACGCAGTATTTT. It is translated as CASSPLGGGYTSTDTQYF.

The chain uses TRBV20-1 and TRBJ2-7, with 9 bases aligning to TRBD1. CDR3 length: 16 residues. J lost 2 bases, V lost 1 base, and 9 bases had no gene match. Germline values: CDR1 DFQATT, CDR2 SNEGSKA (reference sequence). The DNA for the CDR3 is TGCAGTGCTAGAGGCTGGGGGACAGGGACCGCCTACGAGCAGTACTTC. Amino acid sequence: CSARGWGTGTAYEQYF.